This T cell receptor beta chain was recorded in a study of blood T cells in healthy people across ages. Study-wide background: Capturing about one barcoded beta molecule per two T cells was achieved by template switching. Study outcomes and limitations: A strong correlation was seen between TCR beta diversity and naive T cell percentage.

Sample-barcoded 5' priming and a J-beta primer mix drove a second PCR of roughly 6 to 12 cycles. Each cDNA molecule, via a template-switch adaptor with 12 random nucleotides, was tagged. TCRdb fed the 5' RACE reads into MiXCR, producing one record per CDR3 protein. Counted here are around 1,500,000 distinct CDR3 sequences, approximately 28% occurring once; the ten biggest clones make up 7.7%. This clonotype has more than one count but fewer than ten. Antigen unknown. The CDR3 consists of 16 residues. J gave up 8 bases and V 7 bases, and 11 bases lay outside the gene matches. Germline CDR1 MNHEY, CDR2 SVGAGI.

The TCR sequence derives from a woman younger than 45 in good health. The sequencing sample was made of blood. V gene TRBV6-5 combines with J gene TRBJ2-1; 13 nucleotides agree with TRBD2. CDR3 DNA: TGTGCCAGCAAAAGACTGACTAGCGGGAGGCCGGATGAGCAGTTCTTC. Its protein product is CASKRLTSGRPDEQFF.